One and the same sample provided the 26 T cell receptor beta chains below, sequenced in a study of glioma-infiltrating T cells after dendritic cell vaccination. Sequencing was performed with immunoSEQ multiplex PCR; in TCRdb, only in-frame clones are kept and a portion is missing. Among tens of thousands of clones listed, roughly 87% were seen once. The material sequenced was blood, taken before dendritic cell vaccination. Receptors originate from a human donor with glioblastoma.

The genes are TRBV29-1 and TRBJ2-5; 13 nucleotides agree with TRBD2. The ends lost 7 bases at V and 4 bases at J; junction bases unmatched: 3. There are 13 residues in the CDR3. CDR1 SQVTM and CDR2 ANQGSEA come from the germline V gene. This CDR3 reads CSARLAGGETQYF. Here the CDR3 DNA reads TGCAGCGCCCGACTAGCGGGAGGAGAGACCCAGTACTTC.

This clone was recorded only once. The CDR3 DNA sequence: TGTGCCAGCTCACCGGACAGGGATGGCGAGCAGTACGTC. It codes for CASSPDRDGEQYV. V and J are TRBV18 and TRBJ2-7, with TRBD1 matching 8 bases. CDR3 length: 13 amino acids. Looked up from germline, CDR1 is KGHSH and CDR2 is LQKENI. After removal of 3 bases from V and 6 bases from J, the junction contained 4 bases not matched to a gene.

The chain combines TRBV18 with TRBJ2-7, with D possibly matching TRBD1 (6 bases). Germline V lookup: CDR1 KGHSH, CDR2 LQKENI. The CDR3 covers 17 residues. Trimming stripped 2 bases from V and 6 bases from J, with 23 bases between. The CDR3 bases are TGTGCCAGCTCACCATTCCCGACAGGAGACGTCACGGGCGAGCAGTACTTC. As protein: CASSPFPTGDVTGEQYF.

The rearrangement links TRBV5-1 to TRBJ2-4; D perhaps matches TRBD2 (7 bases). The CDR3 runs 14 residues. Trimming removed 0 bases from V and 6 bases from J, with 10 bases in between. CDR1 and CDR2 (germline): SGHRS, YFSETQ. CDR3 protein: CASSLEGGGNIQYF. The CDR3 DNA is TGCGCCAGCAGCTTGGAAGGGGGGGGAAACATTCAGTACTTC.

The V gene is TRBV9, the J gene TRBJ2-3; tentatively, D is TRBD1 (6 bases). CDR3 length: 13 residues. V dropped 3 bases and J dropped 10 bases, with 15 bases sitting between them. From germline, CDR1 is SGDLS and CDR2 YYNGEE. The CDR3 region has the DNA TGTGCCAGCAGCGACACGACAGGAAGTGCGCAGTATTTT. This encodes CASSDTTGSAQYF.

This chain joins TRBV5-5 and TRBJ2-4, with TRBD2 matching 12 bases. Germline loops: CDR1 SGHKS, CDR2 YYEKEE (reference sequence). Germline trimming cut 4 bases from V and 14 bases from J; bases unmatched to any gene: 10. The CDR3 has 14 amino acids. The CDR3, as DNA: TGTGCCAGCAGCGGGTGGGCTAGCGGGGGGGCGGAGTACTTC. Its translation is CASSGWASGGAEYF. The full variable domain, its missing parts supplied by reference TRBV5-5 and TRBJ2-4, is DAGVTQSPTHLIKTRGQQVTLRCSPISGHKSVSWYQQVLGQGPQFIFQYYEKEERGRGNFPDRFSARQFPNYSSELNVNALLLGDSALYLCASSGWASGGAEYFGAGTRLSVL.

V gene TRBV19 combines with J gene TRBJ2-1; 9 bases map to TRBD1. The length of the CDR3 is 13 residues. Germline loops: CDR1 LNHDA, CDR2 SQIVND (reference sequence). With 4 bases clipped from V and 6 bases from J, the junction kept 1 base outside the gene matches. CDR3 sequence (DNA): TGTGCCAGTAGTACACAGGGGGCCAATGAGCAGTTCTTC. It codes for CASSTQGANEQFF.

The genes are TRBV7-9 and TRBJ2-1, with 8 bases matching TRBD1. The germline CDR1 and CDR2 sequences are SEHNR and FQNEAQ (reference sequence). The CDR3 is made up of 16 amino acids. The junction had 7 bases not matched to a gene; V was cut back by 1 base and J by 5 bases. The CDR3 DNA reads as TGTGCCAGCAGCTTAGTTCTGGGACAGGTACACAATGAGCAGTTCTTC. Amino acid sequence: CASSLVLGQVHNEQFF.

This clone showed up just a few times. CDR3 DNA: TGTGCCAGCAGCTTATCCCCTAACACCGGGGAGCTGTTTTTT. As protein: CASSLSPNTGELFF. J is TRBJ2-2 and V is TRBV7-8; D ambiguous. Germline CDR1 is SGHVS and CDR2 is FQNEAQ. The length of the CDR3 is 14 residues. V dropped 2 bases and J dropped 2 bases, with 6 bases sitting between them.

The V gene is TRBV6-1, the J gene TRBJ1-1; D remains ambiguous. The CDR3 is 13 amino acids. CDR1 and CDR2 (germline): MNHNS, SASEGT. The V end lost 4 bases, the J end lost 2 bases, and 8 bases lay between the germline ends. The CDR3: CASSVAGNTEAFF. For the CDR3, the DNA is TGTGCCAGCAGTGTGGCAGGAAACACTGAAGCTTTCTTT.

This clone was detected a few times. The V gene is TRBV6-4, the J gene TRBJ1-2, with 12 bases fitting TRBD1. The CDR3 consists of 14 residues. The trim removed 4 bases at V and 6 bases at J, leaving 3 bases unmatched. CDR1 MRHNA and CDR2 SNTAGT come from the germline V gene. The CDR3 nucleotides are TGTGCCAGCAGTGGGGACAGGGGGCGCGATGGCTACACCTTC. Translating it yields CASSGDRGRDGYTF.

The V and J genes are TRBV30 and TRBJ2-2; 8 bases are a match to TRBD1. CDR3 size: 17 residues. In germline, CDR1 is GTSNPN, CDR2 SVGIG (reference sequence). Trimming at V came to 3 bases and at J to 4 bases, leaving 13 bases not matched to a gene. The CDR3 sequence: CAWSGRSGQEFTGELFF. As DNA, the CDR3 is TGTGCCTGGAGCGGACGTTCGGGACAGGAGTTCACCGGGGAGCTGTTTTTT.

For the CDR3, the DNA is TGCGCCAGCAGCTCCCGGATGAACGGGGACACTGAAGCTTTCTTT. Translated: CASSSRMNGDTEAFF. The chain is built from TRBV5-1 and TRBJ1-1; D remains ambiguous. Between the trimmed V and J ends, which lost 3 bases and 3 bases, there was a span of 15 bases. Looked up from germline, CDR1 is SGHRS and CDR2 is YFSETQ. The CDR3 length is 15 residues. The whole variable domain, remainder taken from reference TRBV5-1 and TRBJ1-1, is KAGVTQTPRYLIKTRGQQVTLSCSPISGHRSVSWYQQTPGQGLQFLFEYFSETQRNKGNFPGRFSGRQFSNSRSEMNVSTLELGDSALYLCASSSRMNGDTEAFFGQGTRLTVV.

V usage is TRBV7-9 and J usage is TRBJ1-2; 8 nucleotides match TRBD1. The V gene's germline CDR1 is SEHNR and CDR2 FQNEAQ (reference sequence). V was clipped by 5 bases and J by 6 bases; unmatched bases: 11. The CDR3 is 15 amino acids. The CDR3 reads CASSTGQGGPHGYTF. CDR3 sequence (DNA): TGTGCCAGCAGCACCGGACAGGGCGGGCCCCATGGCTACACCTTC.

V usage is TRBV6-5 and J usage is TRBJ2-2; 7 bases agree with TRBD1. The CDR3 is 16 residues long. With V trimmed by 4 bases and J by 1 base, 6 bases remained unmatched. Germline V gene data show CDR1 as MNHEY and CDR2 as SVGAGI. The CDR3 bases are TGTGCCAGCAGTTTACCGACAGGGCGGAACACCGGGGAGCTGTTTTTT. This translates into CASSLPTGRNTGELFF.

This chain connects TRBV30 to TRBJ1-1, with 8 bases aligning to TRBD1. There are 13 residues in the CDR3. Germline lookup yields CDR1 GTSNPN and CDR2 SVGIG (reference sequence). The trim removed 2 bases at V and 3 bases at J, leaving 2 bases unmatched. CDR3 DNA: TGTGCCTGGAGTCTACAGGGGGACACTGAAGCTTTCTTT. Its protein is CAWSLQGDTEAFF.

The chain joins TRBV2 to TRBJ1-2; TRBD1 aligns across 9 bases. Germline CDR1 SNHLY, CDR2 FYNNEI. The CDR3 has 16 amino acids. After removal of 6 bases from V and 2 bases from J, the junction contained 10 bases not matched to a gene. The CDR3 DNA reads TGTGCCAGCAGGACCGGGACAGGGACCCTAAACTATGGCTACACCTTC. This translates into CASRTGTGTLNYGYTF.

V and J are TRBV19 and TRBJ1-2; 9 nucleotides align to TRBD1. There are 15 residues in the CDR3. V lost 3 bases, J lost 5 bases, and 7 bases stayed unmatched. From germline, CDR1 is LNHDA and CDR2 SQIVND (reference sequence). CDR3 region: CASSIGTGLEYGYTF. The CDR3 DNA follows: TGTGCCAGTAGTATTGGGACAGGGCTAGAGTATGGCTACACCTTC.

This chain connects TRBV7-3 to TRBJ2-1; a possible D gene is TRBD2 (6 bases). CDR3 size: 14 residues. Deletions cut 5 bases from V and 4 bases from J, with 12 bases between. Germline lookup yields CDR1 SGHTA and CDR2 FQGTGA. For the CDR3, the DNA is TGTGCCAGCAGCCCGACTAGGGGTTACAATGAGCAGTTCTTC. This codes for CASSPTRGYNEQFF.

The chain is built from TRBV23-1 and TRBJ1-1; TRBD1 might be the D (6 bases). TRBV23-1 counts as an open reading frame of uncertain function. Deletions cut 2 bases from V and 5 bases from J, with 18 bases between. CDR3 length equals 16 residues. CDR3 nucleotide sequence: TGCGCCAGCAGTCAACCATTTCAGGGGTCTCAGACTGAAGCTTTCTTT. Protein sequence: CASSQPFQGSQTEAFF.

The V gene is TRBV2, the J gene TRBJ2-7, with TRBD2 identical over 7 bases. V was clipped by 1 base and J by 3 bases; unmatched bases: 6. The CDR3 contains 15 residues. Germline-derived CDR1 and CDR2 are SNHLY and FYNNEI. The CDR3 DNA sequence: TGTGCCAGCAGTGAAGGGGCTAGCGGCAACTACGAGCAGTACGTC. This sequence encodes CASSEGASGNYEQYV.

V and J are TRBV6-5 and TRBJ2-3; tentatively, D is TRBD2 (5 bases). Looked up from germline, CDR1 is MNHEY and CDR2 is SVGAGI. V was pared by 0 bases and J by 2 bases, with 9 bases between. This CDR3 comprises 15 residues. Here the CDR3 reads CASSYSSGYTDTQYF. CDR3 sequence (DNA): TGTGCCAGCAGTTACTCGAGCGGATACACAGATACGCAGTATTTT.

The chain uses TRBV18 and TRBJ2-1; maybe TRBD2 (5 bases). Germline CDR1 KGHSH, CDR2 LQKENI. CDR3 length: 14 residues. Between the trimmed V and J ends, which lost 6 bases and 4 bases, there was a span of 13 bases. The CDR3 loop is CASSHRDLYNEQFF. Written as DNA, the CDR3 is TGTGCCAGCTCCCACCGGGATCTATACAATGAGCAGTTCTTC. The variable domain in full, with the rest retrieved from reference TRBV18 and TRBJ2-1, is NAGVMQNPRHLVRRRGQEARLRCSPMKGHSHVYWYRQLPEEGLKFMVYLQKENIIDESGMPKERFSAEFPKEGPSILRIQQVVRGDSAAYFCASSHRDLYNEQFFGPGTRLTVL.

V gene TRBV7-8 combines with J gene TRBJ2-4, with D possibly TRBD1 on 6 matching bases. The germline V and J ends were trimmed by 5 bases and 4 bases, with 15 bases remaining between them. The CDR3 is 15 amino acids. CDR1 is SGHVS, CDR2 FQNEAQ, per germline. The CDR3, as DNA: TGTGCCAGCAGCGCCTTTGGGGACACGAAAAACATTCAGTACTTC. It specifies CASSAFGDTKNIQYF.

For the CDR3, the DNA is TGTGCCAGCAGGAACCGGGACACGGCCCTCGGGACCCAGTACTTC. It specifies CASRNRDTALGTQYF. V and J are TRBV28 and TRBJ2-5, with D possibly being TRBD1 (6 bases). The CDR3 covers 15 residues. CDR1 MDHEN and CDR2 SYDVKM come from the germline V gene. V lost 6 bases and J lost 7, with 21 bases in between.

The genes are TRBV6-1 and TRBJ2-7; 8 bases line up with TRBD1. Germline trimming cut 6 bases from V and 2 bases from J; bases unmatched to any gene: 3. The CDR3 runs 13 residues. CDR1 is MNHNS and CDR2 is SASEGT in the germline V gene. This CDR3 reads CASSPGGPYEQYV. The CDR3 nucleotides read TGTGCCAGCAGCCCAGGGGGCCCCTACGAGCAGTACGTC.